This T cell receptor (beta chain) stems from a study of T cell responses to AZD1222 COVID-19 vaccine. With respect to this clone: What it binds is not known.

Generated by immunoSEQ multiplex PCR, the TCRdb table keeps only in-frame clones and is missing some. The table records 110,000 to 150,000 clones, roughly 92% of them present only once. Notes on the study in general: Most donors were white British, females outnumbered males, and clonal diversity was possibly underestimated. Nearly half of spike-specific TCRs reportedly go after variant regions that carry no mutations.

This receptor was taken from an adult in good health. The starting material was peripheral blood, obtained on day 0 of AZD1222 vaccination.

Written as DNA, the CDR3 is TGTGCCAGCAGTGTTACTAGCTCCTACAATGAGCAGTTCTTC. This codes for CASSVTSSYNEQFF. The chain combines TRBV25-1 with TRBJ2-1, with D perhaps TRBD2 (5 bases). V gave up 4 bases and J gave up 0 bases, with 7 bases separating them. Germline lookup yields CDR1 MGHDK and CDR2 SYGVNS. The CDR3 runs to 14 residues.